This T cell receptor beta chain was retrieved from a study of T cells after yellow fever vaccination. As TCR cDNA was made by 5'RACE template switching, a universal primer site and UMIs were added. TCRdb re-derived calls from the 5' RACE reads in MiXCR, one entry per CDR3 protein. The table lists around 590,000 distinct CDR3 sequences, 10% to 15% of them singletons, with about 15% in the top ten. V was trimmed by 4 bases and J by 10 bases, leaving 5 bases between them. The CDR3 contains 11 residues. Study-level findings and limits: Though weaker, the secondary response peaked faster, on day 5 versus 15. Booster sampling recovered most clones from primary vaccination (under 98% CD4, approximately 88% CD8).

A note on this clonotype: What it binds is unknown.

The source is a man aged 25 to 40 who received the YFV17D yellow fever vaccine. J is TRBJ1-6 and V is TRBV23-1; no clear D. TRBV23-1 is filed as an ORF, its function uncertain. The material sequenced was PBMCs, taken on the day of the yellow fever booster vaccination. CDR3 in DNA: TGCGCCAGCAGTCTCCCCTCACCCCTCCACTTT. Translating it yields CASSLPSPLHF.